Below are 13 T cell receptor beta chains sequenced from a single sample in a study of T cell changes during pregnancy in multiple sclerosis. Produced via immunoSEQ multiplex PCR; TCRdb's table is partial and in-frame only. The sample includes tens of thousands of clones, less than 95% of them seen just once. The material was peripheral blood, obtained in the second trimester of pregnancy. These receptors were collected from a female donor with multiple sclerosis, enrolled in a pregnancy study.

The chain is built from TRBV16 and TRBJ1-4; 10 bases are shared with TRBD1. The CDR3 has 12 amino acids. J lost 10 bases, V lost 4 bases, and 0 bases had no gene match. The germline V gene encodes CDR1 KGHSY and CDR2 FQNENV. CDR3 DNA: TGTGCCAGCAGCCGGACAGGGGGAAAACTGTTTTTT. It is translated as CASSRTGGKLFF.

This chain connects TRBV6-6 to TRBJ2-7; D unclear. This CDR3 spans 12 amino acids. Trimming removed 6 bases at V and 1 base at J, with 7 bases between. Per the germline V gene, CDR1 is MNHNY and CDR2 is SVGAGI (reference sequence). CDR3 in amino acids: CASRSHSYEQYF. The CDR3 coding sequence is TGTGCCAGCAGGAGCCATTCCTACGAGCAGTACTTC.

This chain uses TRBV19 with TRBJ1-5; the D gene is possibly TRBD1 (5 bases). Germline CDR1 LNHDA, CDR2 SQIVND (reference sequence). This CDR3 has 18 residues. The V end was cut by 4 bases, the J end by 6 bases, with 25 bases between. DNA of the CDR3: TGTGCCAGTAGTAATGATCAGGGCTCGTATTTATTGTTTCAGCCCCAGCATTTT. The encoded protein is CASSNDQGSYLLFQPQHF.

The chain combines TRBV7-8 with TRBJ2-6; D gene uncertain. The CDR3 contains 18 residues. CDR1 is SGHVS, CDR2 FQNEAQ, per germline. The V end was cut by 4 bases, the J end by 0 bases, with 16 bases between. In nucleotides, the CDR3 is TGTGCCAGCAGCTACGTCCCTGCCGCGAGCTCTGGGGCCAACGTCCTGACTTTC. The encoded protein is CASSYVPAASSGANVLTF.

This CDR3 reads CASMGGGYGYTF. The DNA of the CDR3 is TGTGCCAGTATGGGGGGGGGTTATGGCTACACCTTC. J is TRBJ1-2 and V is TRBV6-5; the D gene is possibly TRBD1 (5 bases). The germline V gene encodes CDR1 MNHEY and CDR2 SVGAGI. Trimming shortened V by 9 bases and J by 5 bases, and 13 bases separated the two germline ends. The CDR3 consists of 12 residues.

The chain recombines TRBV7-2 with TRBJ1-2; 9 bases match TRBD1. J gave up 1 base and V 1 base, and 1 base lay outside the gene matches. Germline values: CDR1 SGHTA, CDR2 FQGNSA. The CDR3 spans 15 residues. This chain's CDR3 is CASSLGGQGNYGYTF. DNA for the CDR3: TGTGCCAGCAGCTTAGGGGGACAGGGTAACTATGGCTACACCTTC.

This chain joins TRBV18 and TRBJ2-3, with 9 bases fitting TRBD2. The CDR3 consists of 16 residues. Per germline, CDR1 KGHSH and CDR2 LQKENI. V shed 1 base and J 3 bases; nucleotides not matched to a gene: 5. The CDR3 sequence is CASSPRVSGGTDTQYF. CDR3 coding DNA: TGTGCCAGCTCACCACGGGTGAGCGGGGGGACAGATACGCAGTATTTT.

This chain links TRBV11-2 with TRBJ1-1; D is perhaps TRBD1 (5 bases). Germline lookup yields CDR1 SGHAT and CDR2 FQNNGV. Trimming shortened V by 5 bases and J by 5 bases, and 12 bases separated the two germline ends. The CDR3 totals 13 residues. Here the CDR3 reads CASSPTGRTEAFF. For the CDR3, the DNA is TGTGCCAGCAGCCCCACAGGAAGAACTGAAGCTTTCTTT.

The J gene is TRBJ1-5, the V gene TRBV6-1, with 10 bases that match TRBD1. The CDR3 has 15 amino acids. The V gene end was trimmed by 4 bases and the J gene end by 3 bases; junction bases not matched to a gene: 3. Germline values: CDR1 MNHNS, CDR2 SASEGT. The CDR3: CASSGGQGINQPQHF. The CDR3 DNA is TGTGCCAGCAGTGGGGGACAGGGGATCAATCAGCCCCAGCATTTT.

This chain uses TRBV7-8 with TRBJ1-1, with TRBD1 as a possible D gene (5 bases). V shed 1 base and J shed 4 bases, with 13 bases lying between them. From germline, CDR1 is SGHVS and CDR2 FQNEAQ. This CDR3 comprises 15 residues. The CDR3 spells CASSLVAWGVTEAFF. CDR3 nucleotides: TGTGCCAGCAGCTTAGTGGCGTGGGGGGTCACTGAAGCTTTCTTT.

The chain links TRBV15 to TRBJ1-1, with 8 positions matching TRBD1. This CDR3 has 18 residues. CDR1 and CDR2 (germline): LNHNV, YYDKDF (reference sequence). The V gene end was trimmed by 1 base and the J gene end by 2 bases; junction bases not matched to a gene: 12. The CDR3 loop reads CATSRVPPAGGTNTEAFF. In DNA form, the CDR3 reads TGTGCCACCAGCAGAGTTCCTCCTGCAGGGGGCACTAACACTGAAGCTTTCTTT.

The rearrangement uses TRBV18 and TRBJ1-1; 8 bases fit TRBD1. Germline CDR1 KGHSH, CDR2 LQKENI. V shed 5 bases, J shed 4 bases, and the junction held 6 bases outside the gene matches. The CDR3 length is 14 residues. CDR3 sequence reads: CASSDRGGGTEAFF. CDR3 nucleotides: TGTGCCAGCTCAGACAGGGGCGGAGGCACTGAAGCTTTCTTT.

The chain joins TRBV5-1 to TRBJ2-7; 9 bases align to TRBD1. The ends lost 5 bases at V and 5 bases at J; junction bases unmatched: 11. The CDR3 loop spans 15 amino acids. Germline CDR1 reads SGHRS; CDR2 reads YFSETQ. CDR3: CASRTRTGQGNEQYF. In nucleotides, the CDR3 is TGCGCCAGCAGAACACGTACGGGACAGGGAAACGAGCAGTACTTC.